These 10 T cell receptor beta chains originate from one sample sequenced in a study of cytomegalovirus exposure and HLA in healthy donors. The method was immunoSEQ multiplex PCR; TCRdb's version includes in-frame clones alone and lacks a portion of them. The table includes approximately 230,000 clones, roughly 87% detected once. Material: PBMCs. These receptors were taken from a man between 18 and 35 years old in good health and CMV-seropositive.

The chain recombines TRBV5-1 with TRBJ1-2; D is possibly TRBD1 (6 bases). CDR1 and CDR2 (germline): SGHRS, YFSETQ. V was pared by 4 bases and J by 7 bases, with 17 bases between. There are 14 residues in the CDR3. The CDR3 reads CASSPEGGLGGYTF. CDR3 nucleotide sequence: TGCGCCAGCAGCCCCGAAGGGGGGTTGGGTGGCTACACCTTC.

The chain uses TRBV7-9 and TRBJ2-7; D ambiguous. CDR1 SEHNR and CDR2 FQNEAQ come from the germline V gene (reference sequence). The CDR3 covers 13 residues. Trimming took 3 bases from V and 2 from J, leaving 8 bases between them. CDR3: CASSLGSPYEQYF. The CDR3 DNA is TGTGCCAGCAGCTTGGGCAGTCCCTACGAGCAGTACTTC. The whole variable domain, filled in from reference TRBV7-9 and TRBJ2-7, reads DTGVSQNPRHKITKRGQNVTFRCDPISEHNRLYWYRQTLGQGPEFLTYFQNEAQLEKSRLLSDRFSAERPKGSFSTLEIQRTEQGDSAMYLCASSLGSPYEQYFGPGTRLTVT.

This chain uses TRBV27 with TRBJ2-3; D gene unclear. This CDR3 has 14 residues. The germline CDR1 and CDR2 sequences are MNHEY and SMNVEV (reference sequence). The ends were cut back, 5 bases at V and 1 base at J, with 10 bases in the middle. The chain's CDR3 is CASSTHLGTDTQYF. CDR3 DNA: TGTGCCAGCAGTACCCACCTAGGCACAGATACGCAGTATTTT.

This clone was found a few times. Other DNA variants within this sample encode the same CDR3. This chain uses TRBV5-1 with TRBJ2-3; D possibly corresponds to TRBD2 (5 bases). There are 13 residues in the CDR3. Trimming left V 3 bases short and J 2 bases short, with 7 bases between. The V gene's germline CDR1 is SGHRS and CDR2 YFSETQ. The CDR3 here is CASSSDSTDTQYF. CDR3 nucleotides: TGCGCCAGCAGCTCGGACTCCACAGATACGCAGTATTTT.

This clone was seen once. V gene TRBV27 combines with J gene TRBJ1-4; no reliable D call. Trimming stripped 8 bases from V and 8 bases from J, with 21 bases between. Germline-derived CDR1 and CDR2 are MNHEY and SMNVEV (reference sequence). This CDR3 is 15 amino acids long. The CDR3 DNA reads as TGTGCCAGCCGACTTCGGACCGAGTCTTCCGAAAAACTGTTTTTT. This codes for CASRLRTESSEKLFF.

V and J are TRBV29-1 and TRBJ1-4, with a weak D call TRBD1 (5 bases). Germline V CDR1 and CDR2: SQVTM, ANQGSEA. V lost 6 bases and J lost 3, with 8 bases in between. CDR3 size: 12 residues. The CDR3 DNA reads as TGCAGCGTGGGGGTGGCTAATGAAAAACTGTTTTTT. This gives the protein CSVGVANEKLFF.

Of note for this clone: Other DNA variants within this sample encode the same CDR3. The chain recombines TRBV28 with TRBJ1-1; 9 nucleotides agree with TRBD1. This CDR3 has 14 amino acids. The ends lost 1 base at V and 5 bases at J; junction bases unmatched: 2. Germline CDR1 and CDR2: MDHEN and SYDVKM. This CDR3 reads CASSLSDRGTEAFF. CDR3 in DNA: TGTGCCAGCAGTTTATCGGACAGGGGTACTGAAGCTTTCTTT.

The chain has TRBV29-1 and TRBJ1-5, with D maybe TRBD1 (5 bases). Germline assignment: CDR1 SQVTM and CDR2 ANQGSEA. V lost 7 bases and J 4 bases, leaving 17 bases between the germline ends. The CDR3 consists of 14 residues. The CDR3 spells CSARLGVGNQPQHF. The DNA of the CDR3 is TGCAGCGCCCGATTGGGGGTTGGTAATCAGCCCCAGCATTTT.

CDR3 DNA: TGCAGCGTTTACCCGCCAGGAGCCGTTGAGCAGTACTTC. Protein sequence: CSVYPPGAVEQYF. The chain uses TRBV29-1 and TRBJ2-7; D call uncertain. The germline gives CDR1 SQVTM, CDR2 ANQGSEA. The CDR3 sequence is 13 residues long. V was shortened by 5 bases and J by 7 bases, with 18 bases between the two germline ends.

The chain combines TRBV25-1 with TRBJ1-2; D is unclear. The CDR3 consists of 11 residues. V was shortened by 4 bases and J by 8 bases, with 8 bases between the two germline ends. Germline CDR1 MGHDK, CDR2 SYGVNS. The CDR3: CASSGDPGYTF. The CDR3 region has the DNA TGTGCCAGCAGTGGTGACCCCGGCTACACCTTC.